This T cell receptor gamma chain is drawn from a study of Vδ1+ human thymocytes. Thymocytes were sorted as CD3+ TCRVdelta1+ TCRVdelta2- after alphabeta T cell depletion. This clone was counted only a few times. Its antigen is still unknown. Study-level points and caveats: Highly polyclonal TRG and TRD repertoires with Gaussian CDR3 length distributions appeared in thymus. Many TRG clonotypes were shared between donors; TRD repertoires were essentially private.

Extracted RNA was reverse transcribed into cDNA. Multiplex PCR used pooled V-gene forward primers and a constant-region reverse primer to amplify CDR3s. TCRdb reprocessed the multiplex PCR reads using CATT. The repertoire holds tens of thousands of gamma-chain clones, with 20% as singletons. The CDR3 spans 14 residues. Germline V gives CDR1 VINAFY, CDR2 YDVSNSKD. The V gene end was trimmed by 4 bases and the J gene end by 2 bases; junction bases not matched to a gene: 8. The clonotype originates from a girl in the first two years of life who had congenital heart surgery. This chain links TRGV5 with TRGJ1 or TRGJ2. The sample was Vdelta1+ gamma-delta thymocytes from the thymus. Subset: FACS-sorted CD3+ TCRalphabeta- TCRVdelta1+ TCRVdelta2- thymocytes. This CDR3 reads CATWESSHYYKKLF. The CDR3 bases are TGTGCCACCTGGGAAAGCTCGCATTATTATAAGAAACTCTTT.